Included here is one TCR beta chain sequence, with context. What it binds is not known. This entry is derived from a study of PD-1 blockade in classical Hodgkin lymphoma. Study as a whole: A 3 mg/kg intravenous dose of nivolumab was received by patients every 2 weeks. Overall study findings and caveats: Baseline diversity in complete responders resembled that of newly diagnosed patients. Causes of the repertoire differences remain undefined, possibly disease activity or prior therapy. TCR diversity rose significantly by C4D1 in CD4+ but not CD8+ cells.

V was clipped by 4 bases and J by 6 bases, with 15 bases between them. The CDR3 length is 14 residues. CDR1 MGHRA and CDR2 YSYEKL come from the germline V gene. Data came from immunoSEQ multiplex PCR; TCRdb stores just in-frame clones and leaves some out. The data contain around 60,000 clones, roughly nine tenths of them seen just once; the ten biggest clones take up 10%. Time point noted: cycle 4 day 1 (C4D1), after six to seven weeks of nivolumab. All the patients suffered relapse after autologous stem cell transplantation, and brentuximab vedotin exposure differed. Sample: peripheral blood mononuclear cells (PBMCs), taken before the fourth cycle of nivolumab. This chain connects TRBV4-1 to TRBJ1-1, with a tentative D call TRBD1 (6 bases). The sequence came from a human donor with classical Hodgkin lymphoma. The CDR3 region is CASSPATGRPEAFF. For the CDR3, the DNA is TGCGCCAGCAGCCCGGCCACAGGGAGGCCTGAAGCTTTCTTT.